This TCR beta chain emerged from a study of neurological immune-mediated disorders. Points from the study as a whole: HTLV-1-associated myelopathy led in TCR clonal expansion, while multiple sclerosis ranked lowest, below healthy controls. The absence of shared CDR3 amino acid sequences among expanded clones across subjects suggests private repertoires in all groups.

As for the cDNA, it was generated by 5'RACE with 10-nucleotide random UMIs. TCRdb reprocessed the 5' RACE reads with MiXCR, giving one entry per CDR3 protein. The table has over 25,000 distinct CDR3 sequences, 9.5% to 15% seen once; the top ten hold less than 9.5%. Germline V gene lookup returns CDR1 SGHRS and CDR2 YFSETQ. Trimming removed 1 base from V and 1 base from J; junction bases left unmatched: 3. This CDR3 contains 15 residues. Blood bank volunteers in Maryland, USA, served as healthy controls. This clonotype is classed as medium-sized (0.01 to 0.1%). Its antigen is not identified. The chain carries TRBV5-1 and TRBJ2-3, with 7 positions matching TRBD2. The specimen was PBMCs. The TCR was taken from a man in his sixties in good health. The chain's CDR3 is CASSLMGGGTDTQYF. The DNA of the CDR3 is TGCGCCAGCAGCTTGATGGGGGGGGGCACAGATACGCAGTATTTT.